A selection of T cell receptor beta chains follows, all from one sample in a study of cytomegalovirus exposure and HLA in healthy donors. Produced via immunoSEQ multiplex PCR; TCRdb's table is partial and in-frame only. Counted here are about 150,000 clones, roughly 10% occurring once; the ten biggest clones make up under 2%. The sequencing input was PBMCs. These receptors all come from a man aged 45 to 65 in good health and CMV-seronegative. The CDR3 runs from the conserved cysteine through the conserved F or W. A D gene is named only where the DNA matches it firmly. Where a row states a size, it is once, few, many or the class of an expanded clone; other rows omit it.

.	.	TRBV28	TRBJ1-1	TGTGCCAGCAGTTTCGCCCGGGATATGAACACTGAAGCTTTCTTT	CASSFARDMNTEAFF
.	.	TRBV4-1	TRBJ2-5	TGCGCCAGCAGCCAGATGTCCTTAACAGGGTTTTTAGAGACCCAGTACTTC	CASSQMSLTGFLETQYF
.	.	TRBV30	TRBJ2-7	TGTGCCTGGAGTGTACTTGAGGGTCAAGGGCAGTACTTC	CAWSVLEGQGQYF
.	.	TRBV29-1	TRBJ2-1	TGCAGCGCCACGAGGGGGGGCGATGAGCAGTTCTTC	CSATRGGDEQFF
.	.	TRBV7-9	TRBJ2-2	TGTGCCAGCTCACCAACCCGGGGGGCCACCGGGGAGCTGTTTTTT	CASSPTRGATGELFF
TRBD2	many	TRBV30	TRBJ2-5	TGTGCCTGGAGAATCGGTGGGACTAGCGTAGAGACCCAGTACTTC	CAWRIGGTSVETQYF
.	once	TRBV25-1	TRBJ1-6	TGTGCCAGCAGTGAATATAAAACAGGGAAGTCCTATAATTCACCCCTCCACTTT	CASSEYKTGKSYNSPLHF
TRBD2	.	TRBV7-9	TRBJ2-1	TGTGCCAGCAGGTCCGCTAGCGGGGTTGGCATTGAGCAGTTCTTC	CASRSASGVGIEQFF
.	few	TRBV7-3	TRBJ2-3	TGTGCCAGCAGCTCCCGACTAGGCTCTAGCACAGATACGCAGTATTTT	CASSSRLGSSTDTQYF
.	.	TRBV30	TRBJ2-7	TGTGCCTGGAGTGTCGCAGGATCGAACCTGTACCCTTACGAGCAGTACTTC	CAWSVAGSNLYPYEQYF
TRBD1	few	TRBV9	TRBJ2-7	TGTGCCAGCAGCGGCGGACAGGCTTCGAGCGAGCAGTACTTC	CASSGGQASSEQYF
TRBD1	few	TRBV9	TRBJ1-1	TGTGCCAGCAGCCAAAACAGGGGTAACACTGAAGCTTTCTTT	CASSQNRGNTEAFF
.	few	TRBV7-8	TRBJ1-2	TGTGCCAGCAGCTCGGGACTTCCCTATGGCTACACCTTC	CASSSGLPYGYTF
TRBD2	.	TRBV4-2	TRBJ2-1	TGTGCCAGCAGCCGCCCGGGCGGGAGGGGGCAGTTCTTC	CASSRPGGRGQFF
.	.	TRBV29-1	TRBJ1-3	TGCAGCGTTGAAGGCGGATTTGGAAACACCATATATTTT	CSVEGGFGNTIYF
TRBD1	.	TRBV10-3	TRBJ1-5	TGTGCCACCTCCGACAGGGAGAATCAGCCCCAGCATTTT	CATSDRENQPQHF
TRBD2	.	TRBV9	TRBJ2-7	TGTGCCAGCAGCCCTGGGCGGGAGGGCACTGACGAGCAGTACTTC	CASSPGREGTDEQYF
TRBD2	few	TRBV6-1	TRBJ2-7	TGTGCCAGCCGACGGAGGGACTACGGGCAGTACTTC	CASRRRDYGQYF
TRBD1	.	TRBV5-4	TRBJ2-7	TGTGCCAGCAGCTTGGGGACAGGACGATACGAGCAGTACTTC	CASSLGTGRYEQYF
TRBD2	few	TRBV6-1	TRBJ2-1	TGTGCCAGCAGTGAGGAAGGACTAGCCTACAATGAGCAGTTCTTC	CASSEEGLAYNEQFF
.	few	TRBV7-9	TRBJ1-5	TGTGCCAGCAGCCCCACCGGGGGGGGCAATCAGCCCCAGCATTTT	CASSPTGGGNQPQHF
.	few	TRBV5-1	TRBJ1-1	TGCGCCAGCAGCCTGGACAGGAACACTGAAGCTTTCTTT	CASSLDRNTEAFF
.	few	TRBV30	TRBJ2-5	TGTGCCTGGAGTGTAAGAGTCAGGGAGACCCAGTACTTC	CAWSVRVRETQYF
.	.	TRBV30	TRBJ1-4	TGTGCCTGGAGCCCCAGGGGTGAAAAACTGTTTTTT	CAWSPRGEKLFF
.	.	TRBV5-5	TRBJ2-7	TGTGCCAGCAGCTTACGTCGAGGCGAGAATTACGAGCAGTACTTC	CASSLRRGENYEQYF
TRBD1	.	TRBV11-2	TRBJ1-1	TGTGCCAGCAGGTACAGGGGATCTGAAGCTTTCTTT	CASRYRGSEAFF
.	.	TRBV27	TRBJ1-2	TGTGCCAGCAGTTTACAGGGTAACTATGGCTACACCTTC	CASSLQGNYGYTF
.	.	TRBV6-5	TRBJ1-4	TGTGCCAGCAGTCTTGACGGGGGAGCCAATGAAAAACTGTTTTTT	CASSLDGGANEKLFF
TRBD1	.	TRBV7-9	TRBJ1-5	TGTGCCAGCAGCCCCCAGGGGGCTCAGCCCCAGCATTTT	CASSPQGAQPQHF
TRBD1	few	TRBV5-1	TRBJ2-2	TGCGCCAGCAGGACGGGGGGACAGGGGGCCACCGGGGAGCTGTTTTTT	CASRTGGQGATGELFF
.	.	TRBV7-8	TRBJ1-4	TGTGCCAGCAGCGCAGGGTTTCGAGAAAAACTGTTTTTT	CASSAGFREKLFF
TRBD2	.	TRBV5-4	TRBJ2-3	TGTGCCAGCAGCTCAACTAGCGTACCCACAGATACGCAGTATTTT	CASSSTSVPTDTQYF
TRBD1	few	TRBV7-9	TRBJ1-1	TGTGCCAGCAGCTTAAACGGACAGGGATCGCGAGCTTTCTTT	CASSLNGQGSRAFF
TRBD2	few	TRBV2	TRBJ2-1	TGTGCCAGCAGGACTAGCGGGAGGGAGGGTGAGCAGTTCTTC	CASRTSGREGEQFF
TRBD1	.	TRBV7-3	TRBJ1-1	TGTGCCAGCAGCTTACGGACAGGGCTGACTGAAGCTTTCTTT	CASSLRTGLTEAFF
TRBD1	few	TRBV6-5	TRBJ1-2	TGTGCCAGCAGTTACTCGACAGGGTCAAGCTATGGCTACACCTTC	CASSYSTGSSYGYTF
TRBD1	.	TRBV30	TRBJ1-3	TGTGCCTGGACCACAGGGGTTGGAAACACCATATATTTT	CAWTTGVGNTIYF
.	.	TRBV6-5	TRBJ2-1	TGTGCCAGCAGTTACGTCGGGAGGGGGCTTTACAATGAGCAGTTCTTC	CASSYVGRGLYNEQFF
TRBD2	few	TRBV19	TRBJ2-1	TGTGCCAGTATCCCGGGGGGTAGCGGGAGGAATACCTACAATGAGCAGTTCTTC	CASIPGGSGRNTYNEQFF
TRBD2	few	TRBV20-1	TRBJ2-1	TGCAGTGCCGGAGCGGGAGGGGTCTTC	CSAGAGGVF